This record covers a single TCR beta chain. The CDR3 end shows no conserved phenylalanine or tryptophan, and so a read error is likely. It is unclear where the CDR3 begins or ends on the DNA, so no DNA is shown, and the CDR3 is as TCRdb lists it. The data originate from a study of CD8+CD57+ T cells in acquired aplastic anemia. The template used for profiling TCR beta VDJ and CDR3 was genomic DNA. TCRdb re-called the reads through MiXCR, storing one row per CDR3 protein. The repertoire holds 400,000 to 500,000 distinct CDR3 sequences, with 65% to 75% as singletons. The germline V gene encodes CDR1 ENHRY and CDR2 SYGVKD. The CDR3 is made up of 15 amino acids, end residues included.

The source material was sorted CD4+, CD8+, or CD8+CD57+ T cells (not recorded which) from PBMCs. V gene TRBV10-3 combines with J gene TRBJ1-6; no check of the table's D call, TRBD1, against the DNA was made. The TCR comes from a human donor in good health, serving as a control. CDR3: CAISHPGCANSPFHL.